This T cell receptor beta chain appears in the sequencing data of a study of control samples from healthy donors and cancer patients. Produced via immunoSEQ multiplex PCR; TCRdb's table is partial and in-frame only. The table lists about 40,000 clones, roughly 86% of them singletons. The source material was PBMCs. This sequence was found in a woman aged 55 to 70 with lung cancer.

In nucleotides, the CDR3 is TGTGCCAGCAGTGATAACCCCCTGACAGGGGTGAATCAGCCCCAGCATTTT. This translates into CASSDNPLTGVNQPQHF. J is TRBJ1-5 and V is TRBV6-1; TRBD1 aligns across 8 bases. The CDR3 loop spans 17 amino acids. CDR1 is MNHNS and CDR2 is SASEGT in the germline V gene. The trim removed 3 bases at V and 4 bases at J, leaving 11 bases unmatched.